This is a list of T cell receptor beta chains from one sample in a study of blood T cell repertoires in COVID-19. TCRdb keeps only in-frame clones here, not all; method: immunoSEQ multiplex PCR. The sample records some 270,000 clones, roughly nine tenths being singletons. Source material: peripheral blood. The receptors were sampled from a woman aged 40 to 49 who had recovered from COVID-19. Each CDR3 is given with its conserved first and last residue. Each record gives: J gene, V gene, CDR3 protein.

TRBJ2-7 | TRBV6-1 | CASSELGGRSYEQYF
TRBJ1-5 | TRBV19 | CASNFILINQPQHF
TRBJ1-6 | TRBV6-1 | CASSEAPQLYSPLHF
TRBJ2-1 | TRBV7-2 | CASSLLDRGSDEQFF
TRBJ2-7 | TRBV4-1 | CASSLQTGYYEQYF
TRBJ1-2 | TRBV25-1 | CASSVQGWAYGYTF
TRBJ1-2 | TRBV5-8 | CASSSGDYGYTF
TRBJ1-4 | TRBV19 | CASSRQGTNEKLFF
TRBJ2-7 | TRBV11-2 | CASSLDRYEQYF
TRBJ2-2 | TRBV3-1/TRBV3-2 | CASSLTRARVTGELFF
TRBJ2-5 | TRBV2 | CASPGTSMETQYF
TRBJ1-2 | TRBV7-3 | CASSADRDYGYTF
TRBJ1-4 | TRBV7-9 | CASRPLQGRNEKLFF
TRBJ2-5 | TRBV11-2 | CASSPGLEGTQYF
TRBJ2-5 | TRBV4-1 | CASSQGGGGWEQETQYF
TRBJ2-2 | TRBV7-7 | CASSLGLAGGPGELFF
TRBJ2-1 | TRBV19 | CASSWLGRDNEQFF
TRBJ2-5 | TRBV3-1/TRBV3-2 | CASHLSGATQETQYF